One sample yielded the 7 T cell receptor beta chains listed below, sequenced in a study of T cell responses to AZD1222 COVID-19 vaccine. This table comes from immunoSEQ multiplex PCR, and its TCRdb copy is limited to in-frame clones, with some not included. The sample lists around 140,000 clones, around 92% occurring once. The specimen was peripheral blood, collected 28 days after the second AZD1222 dose. These receptors were taken from an adult who received the AZD1222 COVID-19 vaccine.

Written as DNA, the CDR3 is TGTGCCAGTAGTATCCGGAATCAGCCCCAGCATTTT. This codes for CASSIRNQPQHF. The chain couples TRBV19 to TRBJ1-5, with D unclear. Trimming took 3 bases from V and 4 from J, leaving 4 bases between them. The CDR3 is 12 residues long. Looked up from germline, CDR1 is LNHDA and CDR2 is SQIVND (reference sequence).

This clone was recorded once. The CDR3 DNA reads as TGCGCCAGCAGCCCCGACGGAGGGAGCACCGGGGAGCTGTTTTTT. Amino acids: CASSPDGGSTGELFF. The chain recombines TRBV5-1 with TRBJ2-2; tentative D call: TRBD2 (6 bases). The germline V gene encodes CDR1 SGHRS and CDR2 YFSETQ. CDR3 length: 15 residues. Trimming took off 4 bases at V and 4 bases at J, with 14 bases between the two ends.

In its sample, this clone was seen once. This CDR3 is also generated by other DNA sequences in the sample. This chain uses TRBV7-9 with TRBJ1-2; D is uncertain. This CDR3 has 13 amino acids. Per germline, CDR1 SEHNR and CDR2 FQNEAQ (reference sequence). Trimming cost V 1 base and J 2 bases, with 5 bases left between them. The CDR3 coding sequence is TGTGCCAGCAGCTTAGGTGGAAACTATGGCTACACCTTC. It is translated as CASSLGGNYGYTF.

The chain links TRBV11-2 to TRBJ1-3; D might be TRBD1 (5 bases). CDR1 SGHAT and CDR2 FQNNGV come from the germline V gene. This CDR3 region has 14 residues. Trimming removed 6 bases at V and 0 bases at J, with 9 bases between. As DNA, the CDR3 is TGTGCCAGCAGGACAGCGATCTCTGGAAACACCATATATTTT. Its translation: CASRTAISGNTIYF.

The chain uses TRBV4-1 and TRBJ2-7; D unresolved. The CDR3 has 14 residues. The V gene's germline CDR1 is MGHRA and CDR2 YSYEKL. V lost 3 bases and J lost 1, with 10 bases in between. In DNA, the CDR3 is TGCGCCAGCAGCCATAGAATGGAGTCCTACGAGCAGTACTTC. It translates to CASSHRMESYEQYF.

J is TRBJ1-1 and V is TRBV11-3; D ambiguous. CDR3 size: 13 residues. Germline assignment: CDR1 SGHNT and CDR2 YENEEA. Trimming took off 1 base at V and 7 bases at J, with 10 bases between the two ends. The DNA of the CDR3 is TGTGCCAGCAGCTTAGGAGGGTTTGGTGAAGCTTTCTTT. It encodes CASSLGGFGEAFF.

CDR3 amino acids: CASSQMGQMNTEAFF. DNA of the CDR3: TGTGCCAGCAGCCAGATGGGGCAAATGAACACTGAAGCTTTCTTT. The chain links TRBV3-1 (or the pseudogene TRBV3-2) to TRBJ1-1, with D perhaps TRBD1 (5 bases). Germline V lookup: CDR1 LGHDT, CDR2 YNNKEL (reference sequence). This CDR3 has 15 amino acids. With 3 bases removed from V and 0 bases from J, the gap between germline ends came to 11 bases.